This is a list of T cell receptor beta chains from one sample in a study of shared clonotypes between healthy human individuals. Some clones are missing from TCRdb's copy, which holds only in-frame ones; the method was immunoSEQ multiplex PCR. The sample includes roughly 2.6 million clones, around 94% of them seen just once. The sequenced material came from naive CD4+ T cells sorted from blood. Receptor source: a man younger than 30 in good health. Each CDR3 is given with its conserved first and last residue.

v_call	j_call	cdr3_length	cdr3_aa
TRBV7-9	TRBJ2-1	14	CASSLGGVSNEQFF
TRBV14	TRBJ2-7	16	CASSPNWPDASYEQYF
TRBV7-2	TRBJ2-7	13	CASSLTSSYEQYF
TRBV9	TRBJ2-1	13	CASSVQGSNEQFF
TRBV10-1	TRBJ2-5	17	CASSGRHPGTGEETQYF
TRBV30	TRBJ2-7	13	CAWRPQGPYEQYF
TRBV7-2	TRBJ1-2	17	CASSSLVQGALAYGYTF
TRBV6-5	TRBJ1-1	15	CASSRSGTGVTEAFF
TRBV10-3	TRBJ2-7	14	CAINRAGLSYEQYF
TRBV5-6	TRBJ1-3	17	CASSLGPDGASGNTIYF
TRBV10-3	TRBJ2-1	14	CAISRLAGDNEQFF
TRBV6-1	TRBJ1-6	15	CASSEGQGFNSPLHF
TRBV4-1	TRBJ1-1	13	CASSQDRASEAFF
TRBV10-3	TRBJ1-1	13	CAISETRNTEAFF
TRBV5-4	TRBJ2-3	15	CASSLDGSRTDTQYF
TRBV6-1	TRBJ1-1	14	CASSEGQVNTEAFF
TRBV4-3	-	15	CASSQDRLNLYEQYF
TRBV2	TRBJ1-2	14	CASRGAGLGYGYTF
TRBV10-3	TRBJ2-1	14	CAISLTSPYNEQFF
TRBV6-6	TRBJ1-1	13	CASSYAGGTEAFF
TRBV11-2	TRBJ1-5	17	CASSLKVGMGSNQPQHF
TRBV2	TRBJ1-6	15	CASSEIDTGNSPLHF
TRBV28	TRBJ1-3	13	CASLLGSGNTIYF
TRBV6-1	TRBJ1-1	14	CASSEQGGGTEAFF
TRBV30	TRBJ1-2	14	CAWKPPGPNYGYTF
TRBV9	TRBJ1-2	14	CASSVGQGPYGYTF
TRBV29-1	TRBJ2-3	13	CSPMVTGTDTQYF
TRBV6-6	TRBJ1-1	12	CASSRVNTEAFF
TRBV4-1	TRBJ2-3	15	CASSSRTLSTDTQYF
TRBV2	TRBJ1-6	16	CASSARDRGGDSPLHF
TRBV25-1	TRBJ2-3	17	CASSELGRADYTDTQYF
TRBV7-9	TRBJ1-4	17	CASSLQGTGGPNEKLFF
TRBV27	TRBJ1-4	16	CASSPRAKGANEKLFF
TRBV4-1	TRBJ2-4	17	CASSQVLAGGPENIQYF
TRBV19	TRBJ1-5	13	CASSMKEEQPQHF
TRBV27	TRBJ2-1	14	CASRGQGLYNEQFF
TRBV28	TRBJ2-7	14	CASSLPGGSYEQYF
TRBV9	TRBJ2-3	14	CASSGDSRTDTQYF
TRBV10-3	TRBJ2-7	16	CAISESGQGRRYEQYF
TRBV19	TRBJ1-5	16	CASSRTEETSNQPQHF
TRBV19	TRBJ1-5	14	CASSIVQGNQPQHF
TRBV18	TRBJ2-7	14	CASSPQGAGSEQYF